The present TCR beta chain was sequenced within a study of T-cell memory formation after mild COVID-19 (dated by TCRdb to about 2021). In terms of the full investigation: Most TCR sequence clusters were specific to one of the two donors. In two donors, T-cell clones that expanded and contracted after mild COVID-19 were tracked by sequencing TCRalpha and TCRbeta repertoires over time. Two young, previously healthy adult volunteers made up the cohort, one male and one female. Study-level results and caveats: From day 15 to 85, contracting clones showed balanced CD4/CD8 phenotypes, whereas a second wave of clones that expanded from day 15 to 37 leaned towards CD4+. Contracting CD4+ clones were found mainly in CM and EM memory subsets, while CD8+ clones were enriched in EMRA. Whether the second-wave clones peaking on day 37 were SARS-CoV-2 specific was not confirmed. Some responding clones were detected in pre-infection memory, which suggested that pre-existing cross-reactive memory T cells had joined the SARS-CoV-2 response. Only two mild cases were covered by the study, and larger cohorts that include severe cases with pre-infection samples were considered necessary.

The reads were generated on an Illumina NovaSeq 6000. cDNA libraries for TCRalpha and TCRbeta were prepared by 5'RACE using constant-segment primers, with sample barcodes and unique molecular identifiers added. Trizol reagent was used to extract RNA from every sample. The libraries were amplified in two PCR steps, and the second step added a second sample barcode and Illumina TruSeq adapters. The libraries were sequenced on an Illumina NovaSeq using 2 x 150 bp paired-end reads. In the source study's methods: Demultiplexing of reads and collapsing into UMI-guided consensus sequences were performed with migec v1.2.7. Using mixcr v2.1.11, the UMI consensuses were aligned to TRA and TRB V and J templates and assembled into clonotypes. A clonotype was counted as expanded or contracted only when both edgeR and NoisET called the clonotype significant, with the noise models trained on biological replicates. For edgeR calls, the thresholds were a false discovery rate-adjusted p below 0.01 and a log2 fold-change of 1. As an exploratory analysis of dynamics, PCA with hierarchical clustering was applied to max-normalized trajectories of the 1000 most abundant clonotypes. Each responding clone was given a CD4 or CD8 phenotype based on the CD4+ and CD8+ repertoires, which had been sequenced separately. TCRdb reran the public reads through fastp at Q25 and MiXCR, keeping productive beta chains. Each CDR3 protein gets just one entry, which takes the most common genes and DNA from the rows behind it. The V and J calls and clone size come from TCRdb's table, not from the authors' own analysis. A total of about 190,000 distinct CDR3 sequences appear in this sample, 20% to 25% of them only once. Together, the top ten hold 23% of the sample.

Based on the germline V gene, the CDR1 and CDR2 sequences are SQVTM and ANQGSEA. From the cysteine through the phenylalanine, the CDR3 covers 16 amino acids. The CDR3 DNA has 48 bases and is translated from base 1. V loses 6 bases at its end and J loses 3 bases; junction bases beyond the gene matches: 9. PBMCs were isolated by Ficoll-Paque density gradient centrifugation. This clonotype was counted only a few times. The antigen it recognizes is unknown. The sample holds no much larger clone one base away, and base qualities are not on file. The rearranged segments are TRBV29-1 and TRBJ2-1; TRBD2 aligns with 12 central bases. This clonotype originated in an adult woman who had mild COVID-19 (a few samples of this study predate the infection). The sample titles of this study are shuffled in the database, so cell type and time point are left out; the donor was told from shared clones. Sequenced sample: PBMCs or a T cell subset sorted from them (not recorded which). The CDR3 loop reads CSVPLTSGRSYNEQFF. The DNA sequence reads TGCAGCGTCCCTCTGACTAGCGGGAGAAGCTACAATGAGCAGTTCTTC.